The present TCR beta chain was sequenced within a study of cytomegalovirus exposure and HLA in healthy donors. Concerning this clone itself: Its cognate antigen is unknown.

With 60 Vbeta and 13 Jbeta primers, the PCR was carried out. Method: immunoSEQ multiplex PCR; TCRdb's copy keeps in-frame clones and lacks some. The listing contains 200,000 to 250,000 clones. CDR1 and CDR2 from the germline V gene are SEHNR and FQNEAQ (reference sequence). The CDR3 contains 16 residues. V shed 2 bases, J shed 6 bases, and the junction held 8 bases outside the gene matches. Notes on the study in general: Previous analysis showed most TCR beta V segments were productive about 87% or about 30% of the time. On later analysis, the bulk of CMV-associated TCR beta chains appeared to be HLA-restricted.

The source of this sequence is a woman in her 30s in good health and CMV-seropositive. Sequencing used PBMCs. The chain couples TRBV7-9 to TRBJ2-2; 8 nucleotides match TRBD2. The CDR3 here is CASSLIVVGGAGELFF. CDR3 nucleotides: TGTGCCAGCAGCTTAATTGTCGTCGGGGGGGCCGGGGAGCTGTTTTTT.